This T cell receptor (beta chain) emerged from a study of blood T cell repertoires in COVID-19. Study background: PBMCs, B-cell-depleted T cells, or T cells provided the cDNA or gDNA that made up the material.

In the study's own analysis: It was from reference gene primer amplification that nucleated cell counts were estimated. TCRdb's copy holds only in-frame clones and misses some; the assay was immunoSEQ multiplex PCR. For V, J and clone size, that table is used; D and trimming come from the DNA. The sample records some 100,000 clones, about four fifths being singletons. The CDR3 runs 12 residues. Material: peripheral blood. This TCR was sampled from a human donor in a cohort sampled during active COVID-19. The gene calls are TRBV21-1 and TRBJ1-4. TRBV21-1 is listed as a pseudogene. CDR3 region: CASTTGREKLFF. CDR3 nucleotides: TGTGCCAGCACCACCGGTAGAGAAAAACTGTTTTTT.